A selection of T cell receptor beta chains follows, all from one sample in a study of T-cell reconstitution after alpha-beta-depleted transplantation in children. From the PCR reads, TCRdb called clonotypes with MiXCR, one entry per CDR3 protein. The sample has fewer than 550,000 distinct CDR3 sequences, about an eighth seen once. Sequenced here: PBMCs, mostly from graft donor cells, sampled 180 days after TCRalphabeta/CD19-depleted stem cell transplant. The receptors were sampled from a female patient between 2 and 15 years old who had a stem cell transplant for aplastic anemia, so the T cells may come from the graft donor. The CDR3 runs from the conserved cysteine through the conserved F or W. D genes are given only for firm matches. Not all rows give a size; the values are once, few, many and, for expanded clones, a class.

d_gene	abundance	j_gene	v_gene	CDR3aa	CDR3nt
TRBD1	few	TRBJ1-1	TRBV28	CATTPVGRGLTEAFF	TGTGCCACCACTCCCGTGGGCAGGGGGCTTACTGAAGCTTTCTTT
-	few	TRBJ1-1	TRBV12-3/TRBV12-4	CASSFWLGEAFF	TGTGCCAGCAGTTTCTGGTTAGGTGAAGCTTTCTTT
-	few	TRBJ1-6	TRBV29-1	CSVAAGDNNSPLHF	TGCAGCGTTGCTGCAGGGGACAATAATTCACCCCTCCACTTT
-	-	TRBJ1-5	TRBV12-3/TRBV12-4	CASSPYPGTLYSNQPQHF	TGTGCCAGCAGCCCATACCCGGGGACCTTATATAGCAATCAGCCCCAGCATTTT
-	many	TRBJ1-1	TRBV30	CAWSVPDSTEAFF	TGTGCCTGGAGTGTCCCAGACTCCACTGAAGCTTTCTTT
-	many	TRBJ2-7	TRBV5-1	CASSFTPRLEQYF	TGCGCCAGCAGCTTTACACCGCGATTGGAGCAGTACTTC
-	-	TRBJ2-2	TRBV5-1	CASSSGGRGTGELFF	TGCGCCAGCAGCTCCGGGGGGCGCGGCACCGGGGAGCTGTTTTTT
TRBD1	few	TRBJ1-6	TRBV28	CASSLATGANSPLHF	TGTGCCAGCAGTTTGGCGACAGGGGCGAATTCACCCCTCCACTTT
-	many	TRBJ2-7	TRBV5-5	CATSLVGSYEQYF	TGTGCTACCAGCCTTGTCGGCTCCTACGAGCAGTACTTC
TRBD2	-	TRBJ2-1	TRBV11-2	CASSKRTTSGPDNEQFF	TGTGCCAGCAGCAAGAGAACAACTAGCGGGCCCGACAATGAGCAGTTCTTC